The rows below give T cell receptor beta chains drawn from one sample of a study of T cell repertoires and Cas9 in healthy adults. The method was immunoSEQ multiplex PCR; TCRdb's version includes in-frame clones alone and lacks a portion of them. The data hold approximately 15,000 clones, with roughly 89% observed a single time. Sequencing used Tregs (CD4+, CD25+, CD127-, CD137-, CD154-) from PBMCs; culture status not recorded. The receptors were gathered from a human donor in good health. CDR3s include the opening cysteine and the closing phenylalanine or tryptophan. D genes are given only for firm matches. Clone size is stated in some rows and not others, as once, few, many or a class when expanded.

clone_size | j_call | d_call | v_call | cdr3_aa | cdr3_nt
once | TRBJ2-7 | NA | TRBV6-5 | CASSYSRQGGYEQYF | TGTGCCAGCAGTTACTCGAGGCAGGGCGGCTACGAGCAGTACTTC
NA | TRBJ1-1 | TRBD1 | TRBV5-1 | CASSTGPGQARTEAFF | TGCGCCAGCAGCACCGGACCGGGACAGGCCCGCACTGAAGCTTTCTTT
once | TRBJ2-5 | NA | TRBV2 | CASMFEHVTQYF | TGTGCCAGCATGTTCGAACATGTGACCCAGTACTTC
NA | TRBJ1-5 | NA | TRBV7-2 | CASSLVGASSQPQHF | TGTGCCAGCAGCTTAGTGGGGGCGAGTAGTCAGCCCCAGCATTTT
NA | TRBJ2-2 | TRBD2 | TRBV11-3 | CASSPRSPGGTGELFF | TGTGCCAGCAGCCCCCGTTCACCGGGGGGCACCGGGGAGCTGTTTTTT
NA | TRBJ1-3 | TRBD1 | TRBV19 | CASSIWTGPYSGNTIYF | TGTGCCAGTAGTATATGGACAGGGCCCTACTCTGGAAACACCATATATTTT
NA | TRBJ1-3 | NA | TRBV11-3 | CASSSGPTNTIYF | TGTGCCAGCAGCTCCGGTCCCACCAACACCATATATTTT
NA | TRBJ1-1 | NA | TRBV5-1 | CASSLAGLANTEAFF | TGCGCCAGCAGCTTGGCCGGACTGGCGAACACTGAAGCTTTCTTT
NA | TRBJ1-2 | TRBD1 | TRBV4-1 | CASSLHAPGTGAGYTF | TGCGCCAGCAGCCTCCACGCTCCCGGGACAGGGGCAGGCTACACCTTC
NA | TRBJ1-6 | NA | TRBV21-1 | CASSNRQGGIWNSPLHF | TGTGCCAGCAGCAACAGACAGGGCGGGATTTGGAATTCACCCCTCCACTTT
NA | TRBJ2-2 | TRBD1 | TRBV5-4 | CASSNRDRPNTGELFF | TGTGCCAGCAGCAACCGGGACAGGCCGAACACCGGGGAGCTGTTTTTT
NA | TRBJ2-3 | NA | TRBV18 | CASSPHAADTQYF | TGTGCCAGCTCACCACATGCCGCAGATACGCAGTATTTT
NA | TRBJ2-2 | TRBD1 | TRBV7-8 | CASSRTGANTGELFF | TGTGCCAGCAGCAGGACAGGGGCGAACACCGGGGAGCTGTTTTTT
NA | TRBJ2-5 | NA | TRBV2 | CASSEAGQETQYF | TGTGCCAGCAGTGAAGCAGGGCAAGAGACCCAGTACTTC
NA | TRBJ1-6 | NA | TRBV10-3 | CAISPDIPNSPLHF | TGTGCCATCAGCCCGGACATACCGAATTCACCCCTCCACTTT
NA | TRBJ1-4 | TRBD1 | TRBV27 | CASSPSPRDREKLFF | TGTGCCAGCAGTCCATCCCCGCGGGACAGGGAAAAACTGTTTTTT
NA | TRBJ1-6 | NA | TRBV19 | CASSRLGNSPLHF | TGTGCCAGTAGTCGCCTCGGGAACTCACCCCTCCACTTT
NA | TRBJ2-2 | TRBD1 | TRBV9 | CASSVATGGTGELFF | TGTGCCAGCAGCGTAGCTACAGGGGGCACCGGGGAGCTGTTTTTT